The rows below give T cell receptor beta chains drawn from one sample of a study of T cells expressing NK-cell markers. Following a re-call of the 5' RACE reads, TCRdb has one entry per CDR3 protein and lacks DNA. Listed are 440,000 or so distinct CDR3 sequences; more than 7% falls within the top ten. Sequences were obtained from blood T cells: a sorted CD56 or NKG2C T cell subset, CD4+ or CD8+ T cells, or bulk PBMC T cells (not recorded which). The receptor set was obtained from a woman between 18 and 69 years old in good health. CDR3s include the opening cysteine and the closing phenylalanine or tryptophan.

v_gene,j_gene,CDR3aa
TRBV18,TRBJ2-2,CASSRTGAGELFF
TRBV4-3,TRBJ2-1,CASSRQRESYNEQFF
TRBV28,TRBJ1-3,CASSSHLYGNTIYF
TRBV10-3,TRBJ2-1,CAINDQQVGSYNEQFF
TRBV7-2,TRBJ2-3,CASSGRRVGVGDTQYF
TRBV20-1,TRBJ2-3,CSARSPGATDTQYF
TRBV7-9,TRBJ2-3,CASSSPAEASTDTQYF
TRBV7-8,TRBJ2-7,CASSLGDSTHEQYF
TRBV30,TRBJ2-7,CAWSLGRAYEQYF
TRBV4-2,TRBJ2-1,CASSQDSGPVNEQFF
TRBV28,TRBJ1-1,CASSSSRTEAFF
TRBV7-9,TRBJ2-2,CASRGQSTTGELFF
TRBV19,TRBJ2-2,CATALGPGGTGELFF